This record covers a single T cell receptor (beta chain). The sample comes from a study of radiotherapy plus CTLA-4 blockade in lung cancer. Study summary: Patients showed objective responses in over 15% of cases, and disease control was achieved by about 30%.

TCRdb's table, derived via immunoSEQ multiplex PCR, lists solely in-frame clones and lacks some. The table records 40,000 to 45,000 clones, around 77% of them present only once. The sequencing here drew on peripheral blood, taken from a patient treated with radiotherapy plus ipilimumab. The TCR sequence derives from a human donor with non-small cell lung cancer whose response to radiotherapy plus ipilimumab could not be evaluated.

CDR3 bases: TGCGCCAGCAGCTTCACAACGAACACTGAAGCTTTCTTT. Protein: CASSFTTNTEAFF. The V and J genes are TRBV5-1 and TRBJ1-1; D not resolved. The germline gives CDR1 SGHRS, CDR2 YFSETQ. Deletions cut 2 bases from V and 1 base from J, with 6 bases between. The CDR3 runs to 13 residues.